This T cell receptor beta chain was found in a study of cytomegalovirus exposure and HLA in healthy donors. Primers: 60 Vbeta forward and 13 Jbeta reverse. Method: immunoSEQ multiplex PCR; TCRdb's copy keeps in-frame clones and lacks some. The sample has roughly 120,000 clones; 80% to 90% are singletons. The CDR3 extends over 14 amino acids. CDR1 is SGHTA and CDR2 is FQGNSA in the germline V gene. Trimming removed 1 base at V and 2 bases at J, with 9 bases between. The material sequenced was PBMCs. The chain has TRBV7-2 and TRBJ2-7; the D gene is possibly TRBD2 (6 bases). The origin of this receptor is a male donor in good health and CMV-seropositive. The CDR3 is CASSLGTTTYEQYF. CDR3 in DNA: TGTGCCAGCAGCTTAGGGACTACTACCTACGAGCAGTACTTC.